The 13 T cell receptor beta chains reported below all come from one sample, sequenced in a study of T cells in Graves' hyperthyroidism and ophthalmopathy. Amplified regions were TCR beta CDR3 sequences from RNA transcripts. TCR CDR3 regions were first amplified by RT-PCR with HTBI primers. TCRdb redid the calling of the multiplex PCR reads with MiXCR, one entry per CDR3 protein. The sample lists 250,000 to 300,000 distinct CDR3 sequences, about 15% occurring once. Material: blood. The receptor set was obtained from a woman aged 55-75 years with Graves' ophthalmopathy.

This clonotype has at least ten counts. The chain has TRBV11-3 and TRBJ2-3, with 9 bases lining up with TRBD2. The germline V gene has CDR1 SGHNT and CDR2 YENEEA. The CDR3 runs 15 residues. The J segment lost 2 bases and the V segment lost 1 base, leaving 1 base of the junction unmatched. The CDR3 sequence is CASSLGLAATDTQYF. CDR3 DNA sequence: TGTGCCAGCAGCTTAGGACTAGCGGCCACAGATACGCAGTATTTT.

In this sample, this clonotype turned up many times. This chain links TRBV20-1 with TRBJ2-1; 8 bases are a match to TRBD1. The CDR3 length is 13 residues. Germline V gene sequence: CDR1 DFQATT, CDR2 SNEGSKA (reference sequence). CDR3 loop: CRVGQGAQGEQFF. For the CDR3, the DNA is TGCAGGGTAGGGCAGGGGGCGCAAGGTGAGCAGTTCTTC.

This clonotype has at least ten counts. This CDR3 reads CASSRPHGPTGMVGYTF. The CDR3 coding sequence is TGTGCCAGCAGTCGCCCCCACGGCCCGACAGGGATGGTTGGCTACACCTTC. The V call is TRBV6-8, the J call TRBJ1-2, with TRBD1 identical over 7 bases. J was trimmed by 7 bases and V by 5 bases; bases with no gene match: 19. The germline V gene encodes CDR1 MNHGY and CDR2 SAAAGT. CDR3 length: 17 residues.

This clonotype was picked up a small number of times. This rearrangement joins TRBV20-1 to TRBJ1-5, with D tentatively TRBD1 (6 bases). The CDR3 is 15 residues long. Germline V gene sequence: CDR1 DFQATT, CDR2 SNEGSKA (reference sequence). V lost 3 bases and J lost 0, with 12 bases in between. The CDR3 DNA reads TGCAGTGCTAGGAGGGACACTTTTAGCAATCAGCCCCAGCATTTT. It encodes CSARRDTFSNQPQHF.

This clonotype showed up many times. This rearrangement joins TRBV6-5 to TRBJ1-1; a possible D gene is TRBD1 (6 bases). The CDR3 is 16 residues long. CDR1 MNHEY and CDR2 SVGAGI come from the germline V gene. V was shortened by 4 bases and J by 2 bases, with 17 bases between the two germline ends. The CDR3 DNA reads TGTGCCAGCAGTTTAGAGAACAGGGTAGGAAACACTGAAGCTTTCTTT. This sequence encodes CASSLENRVGNTEAFF.

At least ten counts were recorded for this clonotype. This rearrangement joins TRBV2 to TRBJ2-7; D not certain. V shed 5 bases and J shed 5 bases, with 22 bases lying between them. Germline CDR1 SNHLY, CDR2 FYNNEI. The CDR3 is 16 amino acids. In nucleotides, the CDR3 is TGTGCCAGCAGTACACCACGTGCGAATCCTAGAAACGAGCAGTACTTC. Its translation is CASSTPRANPRNEQYF.

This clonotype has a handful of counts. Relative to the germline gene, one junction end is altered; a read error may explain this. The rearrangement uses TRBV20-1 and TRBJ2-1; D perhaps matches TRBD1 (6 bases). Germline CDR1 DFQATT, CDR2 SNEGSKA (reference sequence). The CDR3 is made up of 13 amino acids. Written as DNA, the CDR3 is TGCAGTCTTCCGCAGGGGTTCTACGATGAGCAGTTCTTC. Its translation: CSLPQGFYDEQFF.

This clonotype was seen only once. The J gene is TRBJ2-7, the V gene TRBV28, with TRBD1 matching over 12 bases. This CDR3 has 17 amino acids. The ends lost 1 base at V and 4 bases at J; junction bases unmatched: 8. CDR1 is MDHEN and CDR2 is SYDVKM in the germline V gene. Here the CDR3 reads CASSLFGTGGPGYEQYF. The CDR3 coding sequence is TGTGCCAGCAGTTTATTTGGGACAGGGGGCCCGGGGTACGAGCAGTACTTC.

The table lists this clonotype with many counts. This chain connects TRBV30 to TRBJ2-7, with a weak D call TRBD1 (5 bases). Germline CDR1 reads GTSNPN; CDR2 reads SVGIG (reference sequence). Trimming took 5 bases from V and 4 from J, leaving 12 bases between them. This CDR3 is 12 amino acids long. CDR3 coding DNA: TGTGCCTGGGAAATGACAGCGTACGAGCAGTACTTC. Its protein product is CAWEMTAYEQYF. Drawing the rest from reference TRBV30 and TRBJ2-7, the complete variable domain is SQTIHQWPATLVQPVGSPLSLECTVEGTSNPNLYWYRQAAGRGLQLLFYSVGIGQISSEVPQNLSASRPQDRQFILSSKKLLLSDSGFYLCAWEMTAYEQYFGPGTRLTVT.

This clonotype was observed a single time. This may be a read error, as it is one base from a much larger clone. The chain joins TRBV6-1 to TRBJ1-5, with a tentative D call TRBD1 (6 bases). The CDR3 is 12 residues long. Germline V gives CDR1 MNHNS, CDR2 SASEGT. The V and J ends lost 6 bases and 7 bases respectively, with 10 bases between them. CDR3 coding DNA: TGTGCCAGCAGAGCTCAGGGGCAGCCCCAGCATTTT. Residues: CASRAQGQPQHF.

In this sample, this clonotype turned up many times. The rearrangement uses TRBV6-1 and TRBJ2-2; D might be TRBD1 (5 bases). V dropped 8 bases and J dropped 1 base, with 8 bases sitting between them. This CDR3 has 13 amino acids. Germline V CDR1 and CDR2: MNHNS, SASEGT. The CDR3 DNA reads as TGTGCCAGCGGAAGGGGGAACACCGGGGAGCTGTTTTTT. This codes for CASGRGNTGELFF.

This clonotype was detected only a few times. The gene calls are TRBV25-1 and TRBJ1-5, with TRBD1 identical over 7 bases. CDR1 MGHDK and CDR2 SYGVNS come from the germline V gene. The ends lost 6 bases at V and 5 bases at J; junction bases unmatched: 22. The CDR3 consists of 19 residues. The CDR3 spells CASRTKTKSGGTPYQPQHF. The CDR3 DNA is TGTGCCAGCAGAACAAAGACTAAATCAGGGGGGACGCCTTATCAGCCCCAGCATTTT.

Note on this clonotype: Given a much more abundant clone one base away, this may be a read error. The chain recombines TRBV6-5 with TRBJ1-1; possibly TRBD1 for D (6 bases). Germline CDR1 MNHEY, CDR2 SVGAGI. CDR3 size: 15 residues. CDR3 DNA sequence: TGTGCCAGCGGTTACTCCAGGGGCGCCTACACTGAAGCTTTCTTT. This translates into CASGYSRGAYTEAFF.